This entry lists 23 T cell receptor beta chains sequenced from one sample in a study of blood T cell repertoires in COVID-19. Profiled with immunoSEQ multiplex PCR; TCRdb holds only in-frame clones, not every one. In the table there are about 210,000 clones, approximately 88% of which are singletons. The source material was PBMCs or T cells enriched from blood (not recorded which). The receptors originated from a woman between 40 and 50 years old with acute COVID-19.

The chain couples TRBV19 to TRBJ1-2, with no clear D. Germline assignment: CDR1 LNHDA and CDR2 SQIVND (reference sequence). This CDR3 has 12 residues. V dropped 3 bases and J dropped 8 bases, with 10 bases sitting between them. This CDR3 reads CASSMGSGGYTF. CDR3 in DNA: TGTGCCAGTAGTATGGGGAGTGGCGGCTACACCTTC.

Worth noting for this clone: The sample has other DNA sequences that encode this CDR3 too. V usage is TRBV3-1 (or the pseudogene TRBV3-2) and J usage is TRBJ2-7; TRBD1 matches at 8 bases. The CDR3 totals 13 residues. The trim removed 4 bases at V and 4 bases at J, leaving 3 bases unmatched. Germline assignment: CDR1 LGHDT and CDR2 YNNKEL (reference sequence). The CDR3 spells CASSPTGAYEQYF. In nucleotides, the CDR3 is TGTGCCAGCAGCCCGACAGGGGCTTACGAGCAGTACTTC.

CDR3 protein: CASSSSGTGDNEQFF. In DNA, the CDR3 is TGTGCCAGCAGCTCTTCCGGGACAGGGGACAATGAGCAGTTCTTC. The rearrangement uses TRBV28 and TRBJ2-1; 10 positions agree with TRBD1. Germline CDR1 MDHEN, CDR2 SYDVKM. The V segment lost 6 bases and the J segment 5 bases; nucleotides outside the gene matches: 7. The CDR3 has 15 residues. The entire variable domain, with the rest obtained from reference TRBV28 and TRBJ2-1, is as follows: DVKVTQSSRYLVKRTGEKVFLECVQDMDHENMFWYRQDPGLGLRLIYFSYDVKMKEKGDIPEGYSVSREKKERFSLILESASTNQTSMYLCASSSSGTGDNEQFFGPGTRLTVL.

The table lists this clone with a few counts. The chain joins TRBV10-1 to TRBJ1-6; 7 bases align to TRBD1. This CDR3 region has 16 residues. Germline-derived CDR1 and CDR2 are WNHNN and SYGVQD (reference sequence). V lost 6 bases to trimming and J lost 9 bases; unmatched junction nucleotides: 14. CDR3 in amino acids: CASRSTGLDLISPLHF. The CDR3, as DNA: TGCGCCAGCAGATCGACAGGGTTAGACTTAATTTCACCCCTCCACTTT.

The chain joins TRBV7-2 to TRBJ2-7; 12 nucleotides match TRBD2. The CDR3 extends over 15 amino acids. The germline gives CDR1 SGHTA, CDR2 FQGNSA. J was trimmed by 2 bases and V by 4 bases; bases with no gene match: 3. CDR3 nucleotide sequence: TGTGCCAGCAGCTCATCTAGCGGGGGGGCCTACGAGCAGTACTTC. Its protein product is CASSSSSGGAYEQYF.

The chain combines TRBV6-5 with TRBJ1-5, with a possible D match to TRBD1 (6 bases). Looked up from germline, CDR1 is MNHEY and CDR2 is SVGAGI. The V gene lost 6 bases and the J gene lost 2 bases, with 14 bases spanning the gap. CDR3 length: 15 amino acids. CDR3 nucleotide sequence: TGTGCCAGCAGACAGGACAGTTTGGGCAATCAGCCCCAGCATTTT. This codes for CASRQDSLGNQPQHF.

This clone was seen only a few times. The chain has TRBV5-1 and TRBJ2-7; possible D gene TRBD2, 6 bases. Between the trimmed V and J ends, which lost 4 bases and 7 bases, there was a span of 18 bases. This CDR3 spans 14 amino acids. The germline V gene has CDR1 SGHRS and CDR2 YFSETQ. This CDR3 is CASSPSSGSYEQYF. CDR3 bases: TGCGCCAGCAGCCCCTCCAGCGGGTCATATGAGCAGTACTTC. The whole variable domain, remainder taken from reference TRBV5-1 and TRBJ2-7, is KAGVTQTPRYLIKTRGQQVTLSCSPISGHRSVSWYQQTPGQGLQFLFEYFSETQRNKGNFPGRFSGRQFSNSRSEMNVSTLELGDSALYLCASSPSSGSYEQYFGPGTRLTVT.

V gene TRBV7-2 combines with J gene TRBJ2-1; 7 bases agree with TRBD1. Germline-derived CDR1 and CDR2 are SGHTA and FQGNSA. With 5 bases clipped from V and 0 bases from J, the junction kept 7 bases outside the gene matches. This CDR3 is built from 16 residues. This CDR3 is CASSRQQGLSYNEQFF. The CDR3 DNA sequence: TGTGCCAGCAGCCGGCAACAGGGGCTCTCCTACAATGAGCAGTTCTTC. Variable domain in full (rest from reference TRBV7-2 and TRBJ2-1): GAGVSQSPSNKVTEKGKDVELRCDPISGHTALYWYRQSLGQGLEFLIYFQGNSAPDKSGLPSDRFSAERTGGSVSTLTIQRTQQEDSAVYLCASSRQQGLSYNEQFFGPGTRLTVL.

There are a few counts of this clone. The chain recombines TRBV6-2 or TRBV6-3 with TRBJ2-7, with 9 bases that match TRBD1. Trimming at V came to 4 bases and at J to 0 bases, leaving 7 bases not matched to a gene. The germline V gene has CDR1 MNHEY and CDR2 SVGEGT. The CDR3 runs to 16 residues. The CDR3 reads CASSSFGQGPSYEQYV. The CDR3 DNA is TGTGCCAGCAGTTCCTTCGGACAGGGGCCCTCCTACGAGCAGTACGTC.

The chain carries TRBV11-2 and TRBJ2-5; D possibly corresponds to TRBD1 (5 bases). The ends were cut back, 4 bases at V and 4 bases at J, with 16 bases in the middle. The CDR3 spans 15 residues. The germline V gene has CDR1 SGHAT and CDR2 FQNNGV. CDR3 DNA sequence: TGTGCCAGCAGCTCCAGGGCGCCTCAGGGAGAGACCCAGTACTTC. Translated: CASSSRAPQGETQYF. The entire variable domain, with the rest obtained from reference TRBV11-2 and TRBJ2-5, is as follows: EAGVAQSPRYKIIEKRQSVAFWCNPISGHATLYWYQQILGQGPKLLIQFQNNGVVDDSQLPKDRFSAERLKGVDSTLKIQPAKLEDSAVYLCASSSRAPQGETQYFGPGTRLLVL.

By sample fraction, this clone is medium-sized. The genes are TRBV18 and TRBJ2-2; weak D call: TRBD1 (5 bases). With 0 bases removed from V and 4 bases from J, the gap between germline ends came to 6 bases. The CDR3 length is 14 residues. The germline V gene encodes CDR1 KGHSH and CDR2 LQKENI. The CDR3 sequence: CASSPPTATGELFF. CDR3 nucleotides: TGTGCCAGCTCACCACCGACAGCCACCGGGGAGCTGTTTTTT.

The chain links TRBV5-4 to TRBJ2-3; TRBD2 aligns across 9 bases. V gave up 5 bases and J gave up 6 bases; unmatched junction bases: 4. Germline V CDR1 and CDR2: SGHNT, YYREEE (reference sequence). The CDR3 is made up of 13 amino acids. For the CDR3, the DNA is TGTGCCAGCAGGTCTAGCGGGACTGATACGCAGTATTTT. Translation: CASRSSGTDTQYF.

V gene TRBV6-5 combines with J gene TRBJ1-1; 11 bases fit TRBD1. This CDR3 spans 15 amino acids. Germline loops: CDR1 MNHEY, CDR2 SVGAGI. Germline trimming cut 4 bases from V and 4 bases from J; bases unmatched to any gene: 5. The CDR3 DNA reads TGTGCCAGCAGTTCCCGGACAGGGGGCGTCACTGAAGCTTTCTTT. Protein product: CASSSRTGGVTEAFF.

The genes are TRBV28 and TRBJ2-5; D gene ambiguous. The germline V gene has CDR1 MDHEN and CDR2 SYDVKM. The CDR3 contains 13 residues. Trimming removed 8 bases from V and 1 base from J, with 11 bases in between. The CDR3 DNA reads TGTGCCAGCGCCTACCGGGTCCAAGAGACCCAGTACTTC. It specifies CASAYRVQETQYF.

The chain carries TRBV5-4 and TRBJ2-1, with D uncertain. This CDR3 region has 14 residues. Germline V lookup: CDR1 SGHNT, CDR2 YYREEE (reference sequence). V was cut by 4 bases and J by 5 bases, with 13 bases left in between. The CDR3 here is CASSQPGSNNEQFF. The DNA for the CDR3 is TGTGCCAGCAGCCAACCCGGGTCGAACAATGAGCAGTTCTTC.

Worth noting for this clone: The same CDR3 can be traced to other DNA sequences in this sample. The chain recombines TRBV5-6 with TRBJ2-7; no firm D call. The CDR3 sequence is 14 residues long. The germline V and J ends were trimmed by 0 bases and 1 base, with 8 bases remaining between them. Germline values: CDR1 SGHDT, CDR2 YYEEEE. In DNA, the CDR3 is TGTGCCAGCAGCTTGGAGGCCGGGTCCTACGAGCAGTACTTC. Translated: CASSLEAGSYEQYF. Filled out from reference TRBV5-6 and TRBJ2-7, the complete variable domain reads DAGVTQSPTHLIKTRGQQVTLRCSPKSGHDTVSWYQQALGQGPQFIFQYYEEEERQRGNFPDRFSGHQFPNYSSELNVNALLLGDSALYLCASSLEAGSYEQYFGPGTRLTVT.

The chain joins TRBV11-2 to TRBJ1-1; D perhaps matches TRBD1 (5 bases). The germline V gene has CDR1 SGHAT and CDR2 FQNNGV. The CDR3 is 14 residues long. Trimming shortened V by 1 base and J by 9 bases, and 15 bases separated the two germline ends. CDR3 DNA: TGTGCCAGCAGCTTAGGTAGGAGGGAGGGACAAGCTTTCTTT. It specifies CASSLGRREGQAFF.

The genes are TRBV5-1 and TRBJ2-1; possible D gene TRBD1, 5 bases. The CDR3 loop spans 16 amino acids. V lost 0 bases and J 2 bases, leaving 12 bases between the germline ends. Germline lookup yields CDR1 SGHRS and CDR2 YFSETQ. The CDR3 region has the DNA TGCGCCAGCAGCTTGGAAGCAGGGCCGACCTACAATGAGCAGTTCTTC. The encoded protein is CASSLEAGPTYNEQFF.

The gene calls are TRBV29-1 and TRBJ1-1, with 11 bases matching TRBD1. The trim removed 3 bases at V and 7 bases at J, leaving 7 bases unmatched. CDR1 is SQVTM, CDR2 ANQGSEA, per germline. This CDR3 comprises 14 residues. CDR3 DNA: TGCAGCGTTGACTCAATGGGACAGGGGGTTGAAGCTTTCTTT. Translation: CSVDSMGQGVEAFF.

This rearrangement joins TRBV29-1 to TRBJ1-1; 8 bases are shared with TRBD1. The germline V gene has CDR1 SQVTM and CDR2 ANQGSEA. The CDR3 is made up of 13 amino acids. The ends lost 6 bases at V and 7 bases at J; junction bases unmatched: 10. The CDR3 loop reads CSVIPGGQVEAFF. The DNA of the CDR3 is TGCAGCGTCATTCCAGGGGGCCAGGTTGAAGCTTTCTTT.

The V gene is TRBV2, the J gene TRBJ2-1, with 7 bases matching TRBD1. CDR3 length: 14 amino acids. The junction had 3 bases not matched to a gene; V was cut back by 2 bases and J by 5 bases. Germline V gene data show CDR1 as SNHLY and CDR2 as FYNNEI. CDR3 sequence reads: CASSETGENNEQFF. The DNA of the CDR3 is TGTGCCAGCAGTGAAACAGGGGAGAACAATGAGCAGTTCTTC.

This clone was picked up one time. The chain is built from TRBV6-5 and TRBJ1-5; no reliable D call. Per germline, CDR1 MNHEY and CDR2 SVGAGI. Trimming removed 2 bases at V and 4 bases at J, with 6 bases between. CDR3 length equals 13 residues. CDR3 protein: CASSYGGNQPQHF. The CDR3 nucleotides are TGTGCCAGCAGTTACGGAGGAAATCAGCCCCAGCATTTT.

CDR3 in amino acids: CAWTLPGLAGLHEQYV. The CDR3 DNA sequence: TGTGCCTGGACTTTACCGGGACTAGCGGGATTGCACGAGCAGTACGTC. The chain is built from TRBV30 and TRBJ2-7; TRBD2 agrees at 13 bases. V dropped 4 bases and J dropped 5; count of bases not matched to a gene: 11. CDR3 length equals 16 residues. The germline CDR1 and CDR2 sequences are GTSNPN and SVGIG (reference sequence).